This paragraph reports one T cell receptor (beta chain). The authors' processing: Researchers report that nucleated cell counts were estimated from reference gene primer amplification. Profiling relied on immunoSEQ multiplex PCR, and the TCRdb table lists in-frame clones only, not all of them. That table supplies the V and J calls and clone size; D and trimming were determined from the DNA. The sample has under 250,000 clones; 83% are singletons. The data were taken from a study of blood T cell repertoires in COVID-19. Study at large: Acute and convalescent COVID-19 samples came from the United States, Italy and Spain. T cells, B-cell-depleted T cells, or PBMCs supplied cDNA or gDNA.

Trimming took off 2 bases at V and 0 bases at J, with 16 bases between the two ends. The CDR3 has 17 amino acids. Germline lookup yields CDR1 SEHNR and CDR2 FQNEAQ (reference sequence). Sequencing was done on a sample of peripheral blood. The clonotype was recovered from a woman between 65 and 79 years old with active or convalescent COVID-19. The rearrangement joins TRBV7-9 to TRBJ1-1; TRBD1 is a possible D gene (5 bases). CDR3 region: CASSLSVHQGMNTEAFF. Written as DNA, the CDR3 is TGTGCCAGCAGCTTATCGGTGCATCAGGGAATGAACACTGAAGCTTTCTTT.